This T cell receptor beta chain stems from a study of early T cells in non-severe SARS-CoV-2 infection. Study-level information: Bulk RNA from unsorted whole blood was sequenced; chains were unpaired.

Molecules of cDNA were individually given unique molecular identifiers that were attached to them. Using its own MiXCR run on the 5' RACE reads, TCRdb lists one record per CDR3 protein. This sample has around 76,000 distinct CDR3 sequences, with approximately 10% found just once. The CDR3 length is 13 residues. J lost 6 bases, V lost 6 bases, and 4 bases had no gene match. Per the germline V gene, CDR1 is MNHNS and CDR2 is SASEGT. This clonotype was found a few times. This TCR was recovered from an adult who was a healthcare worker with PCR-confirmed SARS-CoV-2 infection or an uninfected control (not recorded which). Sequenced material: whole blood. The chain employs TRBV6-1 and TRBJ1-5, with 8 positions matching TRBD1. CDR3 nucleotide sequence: TGTGCCAGCAGGGTGGACAGGGTTCAGCCCCAGCATTTT. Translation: CASRVDRVQPQHF.